These 31 T cell receptor beta chains originate from one sample sequenced in a study of blood T cell repertoires in COVID-19. The data were produced by immunoSEQ multiplex PCR, yet TCRdb's version contains in-frame clones alone and is incomplete. The table records around 470,000 clones, approximately 89% of them present only once. The sequenced sample was peripheral blood. Source of these receptors: a man aged 18 to 29 with COVID-19, enrolled during active disease.

Only one count was recorded for this clone. CDR3 protein: CASSDRGHQPQHF. The CDR3 DNA reads as TGTGCCAGTTCGGACAGGGGACATCAGCCCCAGCATTTT. V and J are TRBV24-1 and TRBJ1-5; 9 nucleotides agree with TRBD1. Germline CDR1 and CDR2: KGHDR and SFDVKD. V gave up 11 bases and J gave up 5 bases; unmatched junction bases: 6. CDR3 size: 13 residues.

The chain recombines TRBV7-9 with TRBJ2-6; tentative D call: TRBD2 (6 bases). The CDR3 runs 16 residues. Germline V CDR1 and CDR2: SEHNR, FQNEAQ (reference sequence). V was trimmed by 1 base and J by 0 bases, leaving 7 bases between them. The CDR3 reads CASSLGGASGANVLTF. Here the CDR3 DNA reads TGTGCCAGCAGCTTAGGCGGGGCCTCTGGGGCCAACGTCCTGACTTTC.

The rearrangement joins TRBV27 to TRBJ2-1, with 7 bases matching TRBD2. V shed 4 bases, J shed 13 bases, and the junction held 13 bases outside the gene matches. This CDR3 comprises 14 residues. The germline gives CDR1 MNHEY, CDR2 SMNVEV (reference sequence). The DNA of the CDR3 is TGTGCCAGCAGTTCGAATCTAGCGGCCCGCTTTCAGTTCTTC. It is translated as CASSSNLAARFQFF.

The rearrangement joins TRBV2 to TRBJ2-3; D is unclear. CDR3 length: 16 amino acids. The germline V gene has CDR1 SNHLY and CDR2 FYNNEI. Trimming shortened V by 8 bases and J by 0 bases, and 18 bases separated the two germline ends. In DNA form, the CDR3 reads TGTGCCAGCCGCCTCAATGGGCAGACAAGCACAGATACGCAGTATTTT. It specifies CASRLNGQTSTDTQYF.

The J gene is TRBJ2-7, the V gene TRBV27; 12 bases align to TRBD2. The CDR3 sequence is 16 residues long. Unmatched junction bases numbered 6, after V lost 4 bases and J lost 2 bases. Germline V gene data show CDR1 as MNHEY and CDR2 as SMNVEV (reference sequence). Here the CDR3 reads CASSSQTSGSAYEQYF. In DNA, the CDR3 is TGTGCCAGCAGTTCCCAGACTAGCGGGAGTGCCTACGAGCAGTACTTC.

The chain joins TRBV9 to TRBJ2-7; TRBD2 matches at 10 bases. After removal of 3 bases from V and 4 bases from J, the junction contained 4 bases not matched to a gene. The CDR3 has 14 amino acids. Germline assignment: CDR1 SGDLS and CDR2 YYNGEE. The CDR3 DNA follows: TGTGCCAGCAGCGCAGCGGGAGGGGAATACGAGCAGTACTTC. Translation: CASSAAGGEYEQYF.

This chain links TRBV19 with TRBJ1-5; possible D gene TRBD1, 6 bases. The CDR3 is 14 residues long. The germline V gene encodes CDR1 LNHDA and CDR2 SQIVND (reference sequence). Trimming pared 3 bases from V and 3 bases from J, leaving 9 bases between. CDR3: CASSIGQLNQPQHF. As DNA, the CDR3 is TGTGCCAGTAGTATTGGACAGCTCAATCAGCCCCAGCATTTT.

V and J are TRBV9 and TRBJ1-2; TRBD1 is a possible D gene (6 bases). CDR1 is SGDLS, CDR2 YYNGEE, per germline. The V end lost 4 bases, the J end lost 5 bases, and 15 bases lay between the germline ends. CDR3 length equals 14 residues. CDR3 loop: CASSRTGTLYGYTF. DNA of the CDR3: TGTGCCAGCAGCCGAACCGGGACACTTTATGGCTACACCTTC.

The CDR3 sequence: CATSRATGSGNTIYF. The CDR3 nucleotides are TGTGCCACCAGCAGAGCCACAGGGTCTGGAAACACCATATATTTT. The chain has TRBV15 and TRBJ1-3; a possible D gene is TRBD1 (6 bases). V shed 1 base and J shed 1 base, with 8 bases lying between them. Germline lookup yields CDR1 LNHNV and CDR2 YYDKDF (reference sequence). The CDR3 is made up of 15 amino acids.

This clone was seen a few times. The rearrangement uses TRBV27 and TRBJ1-4; D remains ambiguous. The length of the CDR3 is 16 residues. The ends were cut back, 7 bases at V and 0 bases at J, with 15 bases in the middle. Germline loops: CDR1 MNHEY, CDR2 SMNVEV (reference sequence). The chain's CDR3 is CASTATGAATNEKLFF. The CDR3 nucleotides are TGTGCCAGCACCGCCACCGGAGCAGCAACTAATGAAAAACTGTTTTTT.

The chain is built from TRBV7-3 and TRBJ2-3, with TRBD2 matching over 9 bases. The CDR3 spans 16 residues. CDR1 SGHTA and CDR2 FQGTGA come from the germline V gene. The J segment lost 0 bases and the V segment lost 5 bases, leaving 6 bases of the junction unmatched. Here the CDR3 DNA reads TGTGCCAGCAGCCCGACTACTAGCGGGAGCACAGATACGCAGTATTTT. It specifies CASSPTTSGSTDTQYF.

The CDR3 loop is CSASIQGAQYF. CDR3 DNA sequence: TGCAGTGCTAGTATCCAGGGCGCGCAGTACTTC. This chain uses TRBV20-1 with TRBJ2-7, with a possible D match to TRBD1 (5 bases). Germline V gene lookup returns CDR1 DFQATT and CDR2 SNEGSKA (reference sequence). This CDR3 is built from 11 residues. The V gene lost 3 bases and the J gene lost 9 bases, with 12 bases spanning the gap.

This sequence joins TRBV12-5 and TRBJ1-1; D is perhaps TRBD1 (5 bases). Trimming stripped 3 bases from V and 2 bases from J, with 7 bases between. The germline gives CDR1 LGHNT, CDR2 FRNRAP. The CDR3 is 13 amino acids. CDR3 region: CASGLRGNTEAFF. CDR3 bases: TGTGCTAGTGGTTTAAGGGGAAACACTGAAGCTTTCTTT.

The chain couples TRBV2 to TRBJ2-3; 8 bases agree with TRBD1. With V trimmed by 5 bases and J by 9 bases, 16 bases remained unmatched. The CDR3 spans 16 residues. Germline loops: CDR1 SNHLY, CDR2 FYNNEI. CDR3 DNA: TGTGCCAGCAGTATGACAGGGGCTCTCCGGGACCAAACGCAGTATTTT. It translates to CASSMTGALRDQTQYF.

The chain uses TRBV4-1 and TRBJ1-2, with 9 bases lining up with TRBD1. V lost 0 bases, J lost 7 bases, and 6 bases stayed unmatched. Germline V gene sequence: CDR1 MGHRA, CDR2 YSYEKL. This CDR3 contains 15 residues. CDR3 sequence reads: CASSQDRSTGGGYTF. CDR3 coding DNA: TGCGCCAGCAGCCAAGACCGGTCGACAGGGGGTGGCTACACCTTC.

This chain uses TRBV27 with TRBJ1-5; TRBD1 matches 8 bases. Germline CDR1 and CDR2: MNHEY and SMNVEV (reference sequence). This CDR3 is 15 amino acids long. V shed 8 bases and J 0 bases; nucleotides not matched to a gene: 6. The CDR3 reads CASGRDRSSNQPQHF. For the CDR3, the DNA is TGTGCCAGCGGCCGGGACAGGTCTAGCAATCAGCCCCAGCATTTT.

The rearrangement joins TRBV5-5 to TRBJ2-7; 16 nucleotides line up with TRBD2. Germline CDR1 SGHKS, CDR2 YYEKEE (reference sequence). V was clipped by 4 bases and J by 8 bases; unmatched bases: 6. This CDR3 contains 15 residues. The CDR3 here is CASSPGLAGGPQQYF. CDR3 bases: TGTGCCAGCAGCCCGGGACTAGCGGGGGGGCCCCAGCAGTACTTC.

This rearrangement joins TRBV10-3 to TRBJ2-7; TRBD2 matches 11 bases. Germline V gene sequence: CDR1 ENHRY, CDR2 SYGVKD. The junction had 6 bases not matched to a gene; V was cut back by 8 bases and J by 0 bases. The CDR3 runs 15 residues. This CDR3 is CAIGASGGPSYEQYF. CDR3 nucleotides: TGTGCCATCGGGGCTAGCGGGGGGCCCTCCTACGAGCAGTACTTC.

V and J are TRBV29-1 and TRBJ2-7, with D possibly TRBD2 on 5 matching bases. The CDR3 runs to 11 residues. Trimming cost V 6 bases and J 2 bases, with 8 bases left between them. Germline loops: CDR1 SQVTM, CDR2 ANQGSEA. CDR3 DNA sequence: TGCAGCGTCCTCGGGACCTACGAGCAGTACTTC. It yields the protein CSVLGTYEQYF.

The rearrangement links TRBV6-5 to TRBJ2-3; D unclear. Per germline, CDR1 MNHEY and CDR2 SVGAGI. V lost 0 bases, J lost 3 bases, and 10 bases lay in between. The CDR3 covers 15 residues. The CDR3 region is CASSYSSVQTDTQYF. The CDR3, as DNA: TGTGCCAGCAGTTACTCGAGCGTTCAAACAGATACGCAGTATTTT.

This clone was counted a single time. The gene calls are TRBV29-1 and TRBJ2-7; TRBD2 matches at 13 bases. CDR3 length equals 15 residues. After removal of 1 base from V and 6 bases from J, the junction contained 6 bases not matched to a gene. Per the germline V gene, CDR1 is SQVTM and CDR2 is ANQGSEA. The CDR3 nucleotides are TGCAGCGTTGAAGGCGGACTAGCGGGGGCGGGCGAGCAGTACTTC. It specifies CSVEGGLAGAGEQYF.

The gene calls are TRBV9 and TRBJ1-6, with 7 bases fitting TRBD1. The CDR3 is 14 residues long. V lost 0 bases to trimming and J lost 13 bases; unmatched junction nucleotides: 7. The germline gives CDR1 SGDLS, CDR2 YYNGEE. The CDR3 coding sequence is TGTGCCAGCAGCGTAGATGGGACAGCCGCGCCCCTCCACTTT. This sequence encodes CASSVDGTAAPLHF.

V gene TRBV7-2 combines with J gene TRBJ1-1, with D maybe TRBD1 (6 bases). The germline CDR1 and CDR2 sequences are SGHTA and FQGNSA. This CDR3 contains 14 residues. V lost 6 bases, J lost 1 base, and 12 bases lay in between. CDR3 region: CASSLQGSNTEAFF. In nucleotides, the CDR3 is TGTGCCAGCAGTTTACAGGGATCGAACACTGAAGCTTTCTTT.

This chain links TRBV6-5 with TRBJ1-6; D remains unclear. Trimming cost V 5 bases and J 7 bases, with 9 bases left between them. CDR1 and CDR2 from the germline V gene are MNHEY and SVGAGI. The CDR3 runs 13 residues. CDR3 sequence: CASSPNWNSPLHF. The CDR3 DNA reads TGTGCCAGCAGTCCCAACTGGAATTCACCCCTCCACTTT.

The rearrangement joins TRBV7-9 to TRBJ2-2; maybe TRBD2 (6 bases). The V end was cut by 5 bases, the J end by 3 bases, with 10 bases between. The CDR3 runs 14 residues. Germline-derived CDR1 and CDR2 are SEHNR and FQNEAQ (reference sequence). Here the CDR3 DNA reads TGTGCCAGCAGCAATGGGGGGTACACCGGGGAGCTGTTTTTT. Its translation is CASSNGGYTGELFF.

The V call is TRBV19, the J call TRBJ1-1; the D is unclear. V dropped 2 bases and J dropped 2 bases, with 9 bases sitting between them. CDR1 and CDR2 (germline): LNHDA, SQIVND (reference sequence). The CDR3 contains 14 residues. The CDR3 is CASSIPADNTEAFF. The CDR3 nucleotides are TGTGCCAGTAGTATACCCGCAGATAACACTGAAGCTTTCTTT. The full variable domain, with the rest looked up from reference TRBV19 and TRBJ1-1, is DGGITQSPKYLFRKEGQNVTLSCEQNLNHDAMYWYRQDPGQGLRLIYYSQIVNDFQKGDIAEGYSVSREKKESFPLTVTSAQKNPTAFYLCASSIPADNTEAFFGQGTRLTVV.

Notes on this clone: In the same sample, other DNA sequences code for this CDR3. The rearrangement joins TRBV3-1 (or the pseudogene TRBV3-2) to TRBJ2-7; 12 nucleotides match TRBD2. There are 15 residues in the CDR3. Germline-derived CDR1 and CDR2 are LGHDT and YNNKEL (reference sequence). The ends lost 1 base at V and 4 bases at J; junction bases unmatched: 2. Here the CDR3 DNA reads TGTGCCAGCAGCCAAGGACTAGCGGGAGTGTACGAGCAGTACTTC. Residues: CASSQGLAGVYEQYF.

This clone was observed a few times. The chain joins TRBV25-1 to TRBJ2-7; TRBD1 is a possible D gene (5 bases). Germline CDR1 reads MGHDK; CDR2 reads SYGVNS. There are 14 residues in the CDR3. V lost 6 bases, J lost 0 bases, and 12 bases lay in between. CDR3 protein: CASSPRASSYEQYF. The CDR3 region has the DNA TGTGCCAGCAGCCCCAGGGCCAGCTCCTACGAGCAGTACTTC.

This rearrangement joins TRBV29-1 to TRBJ2-7, with D uncertain. Trimming shortened V by 5 bases and J by 6 bases, and 11 bases separated the two germline ends. Per germline, CDR1 SQVTM and CDR2 ANQGSEA. This CDR3 is 11 amino acids long. The CDR3 is CSVPTGGEQYF. Here the CDR3 DNA reads TGCAGCGTTCCCACGGGTGGCGAGCAGTACTTC.

The count of this clone is one. The chain is built from TRBV19 and TRBJ2-7; D is perhaps TRBD1 (5 bases). CDR1 LNHDA and CDR2 SQIVND come from the germline V gene (reference sequence). The CDR3 has 15 residues. Trimming shortened V by 4 bases and J by 4 bases, and 17 bases separated the two germline ends. The CDR3 DNA reads TGTGCCAGTAGTAATGGGGCAGACCAAGAATACGAGCAGTACTTC. It codes for CASSNGADQEYEQYF.

This clone was found a few times. The CDR3 nucleotides read TGCGCCAGCAGCTTGGCGGACAGGGGGTGGATCGACGAGCAGTACTTC. Translating gives CASSLADRGWIDEQYF. The rearrangement links TRBV5-1 to TRBJ2-7; 10 bases are shared with TRBD1. Trimming removed 0 bases from V and 5 bases from J; junction bases left unmatched: 8. The CDR3 loop spans 16 amino acids. CDR1 is SGHRS and CDR2 is YFSETQ in the germline V gene.